These 18 T cell receptor beta chains originate from one sample sequenced in a study of T cell responses to AZD1222 COVID-19 vaccine. The repertoire was sequenced with immunoSEQ multiplex PCR; TCRdb's copy has only in-frame clones and lacks some. The repertoire holds approximately 180,000 clones, with about 89% as singletons. This material consisted of peripheral blood, taken on day 0 of AZD1222 vaccination. All receptors come from an adult in good health.

The CDR3 region has the DNA TGTGCCAGCAGTGAACACGGTATGAACACTGAAGCTTTCTTT. Translation gives CASSEHGMNTEAFF. The chain is built from TRBV2 and TRBJ1-1, with D unclear. Germline CDR1 SNHLY, CDR2 FYNNEI. This CDR3 spans 14 amino acids. The germline V and J ends were trimmed by 2 bases and 0 bases, with 7 bases remaining between them.

This chain uses TRBV2 with TRBJ2-7, with unresolved D. Trimming left V 7 bases short and J 1 base short, with 5 bases between. Per the germline V gene, CDR1 is SNHLY and CDR2 is FYNNEI. The CDR3 sequence is 11 residues long. CDR3 coding DNA: TGTGCCAGCACCCTATCCTACGAGCAGTACTTC. It yields the protein CASTLSYEQYF.

The V call is TRBV6-5, the J call TRBJ1-1; 9 bases align to TRBD1. CDR1 MNHEY and CDR2 SVGAGI come from the germline V gene. Germline trimming cut 2 bases from V and 0 bases from J; bases unmatched to any gene: 4. This CDR3 region has 16 residues. The CDR3 DNA follows: TGTGCCAGCAGTTACATAGGACAGGGGCTGAACACTGAAGCTTTCTTT. Protein: CASSYIGQGLNTEAFF.

CDR3 protein: CASGWVGLSTDTQYF. CDR3 nucleotides: TGTGCCAGCGGGTGGGTGGGGCTTAGTACAGATACGCAGTATTTT. The chain combines TRBV28 with TRBJ2-3; D may be TRBD1 (5 bases). This CDR3 contains 15 residues. V was trimmed by 8 bases and J by 3 bases, leaving 18 bases between them. In germline, CDR1 is MDHEN, CDR2 SYDVKM. Together with reference TRBV28 and TRBJ2-3, the CDR3 gives the full variable domain: DVKVTQSSRYLVKRTGEKVFLECVQDMDHENMFWYRQDPGLGLRLIYFSYDVKMKEKGDIPEGYSVSREKKERFSLILESASTNQTSMYLCASGWVGLSTDTQYFGPGTRLTVL.

The rearrangement joins TRBV6-5 to TRBJ1-1; D is unresolved. This CDR3 is built from 15 residues. The ends were cut back, 6 bases at V and 1 base at J, with 15 bases in the middle. The germline V gene has CDR1 MNHEY and CDR2 SVGAGI. In DNA form, the CDR3 reads TGTGCCAGCAGACCTAGGGAGATCTCGAACACTGAAGCTTTCTTT. This translates into CASRPREISNTEAFF.

This clone has more than one count but fewer than ten. V and J are TRBV7-8 and TRBJ1-3; possible D gene TRBD1, 5 bases. Trimming removed 3 bases from V and 1 base from J, with 16 bases in between. This CDR3 is built from 17 residues. Germline loops: CDR1 SGHVS, CDR2 FQNEAQ. The CDR3 here is CASSLGPGTASGNTIYF. The CDR3 DNA reads as TGTGCCAGCAGCTTGGGCCCAGGGACGGCATCTGGAAACACCATATATTTT.

The table lists this clone with a count of one. The chain carries TRBV2 and TRBJ2-5; 10 positions agree with TRBD1. CDR3 length equals 13 residues. The V gene's germline CDR1 is SNHLY and CDR2 FYNNEI. V lost 8 bases to trimming and J lost 4 bases; unmatched junction nucleotides: 4. In DNA, the CDR3 is TGTGCCAGCCACCGGGACAGGGGAGAGACCCAGTACTTC. Amino acids: CASHRDRGETQYF.

The CDR3 here is CASSVRGREAKNIQYF. The CDR3 nucleotides are TGTGCCAGCAGTGTCCGGGGCAGGGAAGCCAAAAACATTCAGTACTTC. The chain couples TRBV2 to TRBJ2-4; D might be TRBD1 or TRBD2, each matching 5 bases. This CDR3 spans 16 amino acids. Germline CDR1 SNHLY, CDR2 FYNNEI. V was trimmed by 4 bases and J by 0 bases, leaving 13 bases between them.

The chain is built from TRBV28 and TRBJ1-1, with 7 nucleotides matching TRBD1. The V segment lost 5 bases and the J segment 0 bases; nucleotides outside the gene matches: 15. CDR1 is MDHEN and CDR2 is SYDVKM in the germline V gene. This CDR3 has 18 residues. CDR3 coding DNA: TGTGCCAGCAGTCCAGGTCGGGCAGGGGGGGTCATGAACACTGAAGCTTTCTTT. Its translation: CASSPGRAGGVMNTEAFF.

V and J are TRBV9 and TRBJ2-3; D unclear. Germline V gene lookup returns CDR1 SGDLS and CDR2 YYNGEE. This CDR3 is built from 13 residues. Between the trimmed V and J ends, which lost 0 bases and 5 bases, there was a span of 7 bases. The CDR3 coding sequence is TGTGCCAGCAGCGTAGTAGGAGTAGATACGCAGTATTTT. This sequence encodes CASSVVGVDTQYF.

This clone was counted a single time. This chain links TRBV5-1 with TRBJ2-1; TRBD1 agrees at 7 bases. From germline, CDR1 is SGHRS and CDR2 YFSETQ. Trimming took 0 bases from V and 1 from J; bases not matched to a gene: 4. The CDR3 runs to 16 residues. CDR3 protein: CASSLGAQGSYNEQFF. Here the CDR3 DNA reads TGCGCCAGCAGCTTGGGGGCACAGGGGTCCTACAATGAGCAGTTCTTC. Variable domain in full (rest from reference TRBV5-1 and TRBJ2-1): KAGVTQTPRYLIKTRGQQVTLSCSPISGHRSVSWYQQTPGQGLQFLFEYFSETQRNKGNFPGRFSGRQFSNSRSEMNVSTLELGDSALYLCASSLGAQGSYNEQFFGPGTRLTVL.

The table lists this clone with a few counts. The V call is TRBV4-2, the J call TRBJ2-7, with a weak D call TRBD2 (6 bases). Germline CDR1 LGHNA, CDR2 YNFKEQ. This CDR3 contains 15 residues. Trimming took 1 base from V and 1 from J, leaving 11 bases between them. The CDR3: CASSQGIAESYEQYF. Written as DNA, the CDR3 is TGTGCCAGCAGCCAAGGGATAGCGGAATCCTACGAGCAGTACTTC.

The CDR3: CASSLGLRARGTNYGYTF. The CDR3 nucleotides read TGTGCCAGCAGCTTAGGTCTAAGGGCCCGAGGGACTAACTATGGCTACACCTTC. The chain carries TRBV11-2 and TRBJ1-2; D ambiguous. Deletions cut 1 base from V and 0 bases from J, with 18 bases between. The length of the CDR3 is 18 residues. Germline CDR1 is SGHAT and CDR2 is FQNNGV.

The V and J genes are TRBV11-2 and TRBJ1-2; D unresolved. The CDR3 runs to 14 residues. Trimming pared 4 bases from V and 4 bases from J, leaving 13 bases between. The germline V gene has CDR1 SGHAT and CDR2 FQNNGV. CDR3 residues: CASSSSSRFYGYTF. For the CDR3, the DNA is TGTGCCAGCAGCTCCTCGTCCAGGTTCTATGGCTACACCTTC.

The chain is built from TRBV7-2 and TRBJ2-2, with D possibly matching TRBD2 (6 bases). Germline V gene lookup returns CDR1 SGHTA and CDR2 FQGNSA. This CDR3 spans 15 amino acids. The V and J ends lost 5 bases and 5 bases respectively, with 15 bases between them. This chain's CDR3 is CASSPFLGGTGELFF. Here the CDR3 DNA reads TGTGCCAGCAGCCCCTTCTTGGGAGGAACCGGGGAGCTGTTTTTT.

V usage is TRBV18 and J usage is TRBJ2-3; 8 nucleotides align to TRBD2. The V gene end was trimmed by 6 bases and the J gene end by 0 bases; junction bases not matched to a gene: 8. The CDR3 covers 16 residues. The germline V gene has CDR1 KGHSH and CDR2 LQKENI. As DNA, the CDR3 is TGTGCCAGCTCCCTCTCGGGGGGGTCTAGCACAGATACGCAGTATTTT. It yields the protein CASSLSGGSSTDTQYF.

The chain employs TRBV28 and TRBJ1-1, with D tentatively TRBD1 (5 bases). V dropped 6 bases and J dropped 1 base, with 9 bases sitting between them. The CDR3 runs to 13 residues. Germline CDR1 reads MDHEN; CDR2 reads SYDVKM. The DNA for the CDR3 is TGTGCCAGCAGCCTCGGGACGAACACTGAAGCTTTCTTT. It encodes CASSLGTNTEAFF.

The V and J genes are TRBV5-1 and TRBJ1-4, with 7 bases that match TRBD1. With V trimmed by 6 bases and J by 3 bases, 5 bases remained unmatched. This CDR3 spans 14 amino acids. Germline V lookup: CDR1 SGHRS, CDR2 YFSETQ. This chain's CDR3 is CASTRDSPNEKLFF. DNA of the CDR3: TGCGCCAGCACCCGGGACAGCCCTAATGAAAAACTGTTTTTT.